This T cell receptor (beta chain) comes out of a study of cytomegalovirus exposure and HLA in healthy donors. PCR employed 60 Vbeta and 13 Jbeta primers. Sequencing was performed with immunoSEQ multiplex PCR; in TCRdb, only in-frame clones are kept and a portion is missing. The data show 150,000 or so clones, 76% seen once. This CDR3 has 14 amino acids. Looked up from germline, CDR1 is KGHSH and CDR2 is LQKENI. V lost 5 bases and J lost 4; bases outside the gene matches: 7. Details on this clone: A read error is likely, as this CDR3 ends without the conserved phenylalanine or tryptophan.

V gene TRBV18 combines with J gene TRBJ2-7; 8 bases agree with TRBD1. Source material: PBMCs. The TCR sequence derives from a female donor in good health and CMV-seronegative. DNA of the CDR3: TGTGCCAGCTCAGTACAGGGGGACGGGTACGAGCAGTACCTC. Amino acid sequence: CASSVQGDGYEQYL.